A single sample gave rise to the 15 T cell receptor beta chains below, sequenced in a study of cytomegalovirus exposure and HLA in healthy donors. This PCR relied on a set of 60 Vbeta primers and 13 Jbeta primers. Assay used: immunoSEQ multiplex PCR; TCRdb lists only in-frame clones, some missing. The sample contains 65,000 to 95,000 clones, roughly four fifths of which appear only once. Sequencing was performed on PBMCs. These receptors came from a man between 65 and 79 years old in good health and CMV-seronegative.

This CDR3 is CASSGAVGRGNTGELFF. CDR3 DNA: TGCGCCAGCAGTGGAGCGGTCGGGAGGGGGAACACCGGGGAGCTGTTTTTT. The chain links TRBV10-2 to TRBJ2-2, with TRBD2 matching over 8 bases. This CDR3 is built from 17 residues. Germline loops: CDR1 WSHSY, CDR2 SAAADI. Germline trimming cut 4 bases from V and 1 base from J; bases unmatched to any gene: 8.

This clone appeared a few times. The chain couples TRBV5-6 to TRBJ1-2; 10 bases map to TRBD1. Germline V CDR1 and CDR2: SGHDT, YYEEEE. Trimming took 0 bases from V and 8 from J; bases not matched to a gene: 4. The CDR3 is 14 residues long. CDR3: CASSLGQGARGYTF. In DNA, the CDR3 is TGTGCCAGCAGCTTGGGACAGGGGGCGCGAGGCTACACCTTC.

The chain couples TRBV7-9 to TRBJ1-2, with D hard to call. V was clipped by 5 bases and J by 0 bases, with 16 bases between them. This CDR3 has 16 amino acids. Looked up from germline, CDR1 is SEHNR and CDR2 is FQNEAQ (reference sequence). The CDR3 nucleotides are TGTGCCAGCAGCCCACCCTCCTGGCAAGCTAACTATGGCTACACCTTC. Residues: CASSPPSWQANYGYTF.

The chain combines TRBV6-5 with TRBJ1-3; weak D call: TRBD1 (6 bases). The V gene's germline CDR1 is MNHEY and CDR2 SVGAGI. Trimming took off 6 bases at V and 3 bases at J, with 12 bases between the two ends. The CDR3 totals 14 residues. CDR3 region: CASRKGGNGNTIYF. CDR3 coding DNA: TGTGCCAGCAGGAAAGGGGGAAATGGAAACACCATATATTTT.

This clone appeared a few times. The chain carries TRBV5-1 and TRBJ1-1, with 8 bases fitting TRBD1. Germline trimming cut 0 bases from V and 4 bases from J; bases unmatched to any gene: 5. The CDR3 sequence is 15 residues long. The germline V gene has CDR1 SGHRS and CDR2 YFSETQ. The DNA for the CDR3 is TGCGCCAGCAGCTTGGTGGCAGGGGGCTCCACTGAAGCTTTCTTT. Translation: CASSLVAGGSTEAFF.

V and J are TRBV6-6 and TRBJ2-4; TRBD2 aligns across 8 bases. Germline V lookup: CDR1 MNHNY, CDR2 SVGAGI (reference sequence). J was trimmed by 5 bases and V by 4 bases; bases with no gene match: 7. CDR3 length: 15 amino acids. The CDR3 nucleotides are TGTGCCAGCAGTTCTCTCGGACTAGCAGAAAACATTCAGTACTTC. Encoded protein: CASSSLGLAENIQYF.

V and J are TRBV7-2 and TRBJ2-5, with 11 bases that match TRBD1. Germline V gene data show CDR1 as SGHTA and CDR2 as FQGNSA. The CDR3 loop spans 16 amino acids. V shed 5 bases, J shed 4 bases, and the junction held 9 bases outside the gene matches. CDR3 coding DNA: TGTGCCAGCAGCCCACGGGTAGGGACAGGGGGAGAGACCCAGTACTTC. Protein sequence: CASSPRVGTGGETQYF.

This clone was detected once. The chain uses TRBV15 and TRBJ1-1; a possible D gene is TRBD1 (6 bases). Germline CDR1 LNHNV, CDR2 YYDKDF (reference sequence). The CDR3 is 14 residues long. V was cut by 3 bases and J by 1 base, with 9 bases left in between. The CDR3 spells CATSRGQANTEAFF. In nucleotides, the CDR3 is TGTGCCACCAGCAGGGGACAAGCGAACACTGAAGCTTTCTTT.

The rearrangement links TRBV4-1 to TRBJ2-1, with D tentatively TRBD2 (5 bases). Germline-derived CDR1 and CDR2 are MGHRA and YSYEKL. The length of the CDR3 is 14 residues. Trimming removed 3 bases from V and 10 bases from J, with 16 bases in between. CDR3 sequence reads: CASSHLPGVDEQFF. The CDR3 coding sequence is TGCGCCAGCAGCCATCTCCCCGGGGTAGACGAGCAGTTCTTC.

The chain carries TRBV2 and TRBJ1-3, with D hard to call. This CDR3 has 14 residues. V dropped 6 bases and J dropped 0 bases, with 9 bases sitting between them. Germline loops: CDR1 SNHLY, CDR2 FYNNEI. The CDR3 loop is CASRSTSSGNTIYF. Here the CDR3 DNA reads TGTGCCAGCAGAAGTACCAGCTCTGGAAACACCATATATTTT.

This chain uses TRBV20-1 with TRBJ2-5; no reliable D call. Matching the DNA end better, TRBJ2-7 makes the J call doubtful. This CDR3 contains 11 residues. Germline V gives CDR1 DFQATT, CDR2 SNEGSKA (reference sequence). The CDR3 loop reads CSAREKYEQYF. DNA of the CDR3: TGCAGTGCTAGGGAGAAATACGAGCAGTACTTC.

The chain links TRBV30 to TRBJ2-3; TRBD2 aligns across 9 bases. The CDR3 covers 15 residues. The germline gives CDR1 GTSNPN, CDR2 SVGIG (reference sequence). After removal of 3 bases from V and 4 bases from J, the junction contained 8 bases not matched to a gene. The CDR3 here is CAWRRAGGGPDTQYF. The DNA for the CDR3 is TGTGCCTGGAGAAGAGCGGGGGGAGGTCCAGATACGCAGTATTTT. Complete variable domain (other parts from reference TRBV30 and TRBJ2-3): SQTIHQWPATLVQPVGSPLSLECTVEGTSNPNLYWYRQAAGRGLQLLFYSVGIGQISSEVPQNLSASRPQDRQFILSSKKLLLSDSGFYLCAWRRAGGGPDTQYFGPGTRLTVL.

The rearrangement links TRBV27 to TRBJ2-2, with 8 bases identical to TRBD2. This CDR3 region has 15 residues. J was trimmed by 4 bases and V by 5 bases; bases with no gene match: 6. Germline CDR1 MNHEY, CDR2 SMNVEV (reference sequence). The CDR3 region has the DNA TGTGCCAGCAGTCCTCGGGGGGGATCCACCGGGGAGCTGTTTTTT. Translated: CASSPRGGSTGELFF.

This chain uses TRBV7-2 with TRBJ2-5; 8 positions match TRBD1. The J call may be wrong; the DNA end is better matched by TRBJ2-7. Germline V gene data show CDR1 as SGHTA and CDR2 as FQGNSA. The CDR3 contains 12 residues. The CDR3 DNA is TGTGCCAGCAGCTCCGGGACAGGCGAGCAGTACTTC. This translates into CASSSGTGEQYF.

The chain is built from TRBV29-1 and TRBJ2-5; 7 bases line up with TRBD2. This CDR3 contains 12 residues. Germline assignment: CDR1 SQVTM and CDR2 ANQGSEA. The junction had 7 bases not matched to a gene; V was cut back by 7 bases and J by 5 bases. The CDR3 here is CSARTGGETQYF. For the CDR3, the DNA is TGCAGCGCCCGGACCGGGGGGGAGACCCAGTACTTC.